These 7 T cell receptor beta chains originate from one sample sequenced in a study of OX40 agonist ivuxolimab in advanced cancers. Sequenced by immunoSEQ multiplex PCR; TCRdb stores in-frame clones only, minus some. Of more than 70,000 clones listed, roughly 78% were seen once; the top ten hold 5%. The material was CD4+ or CD8+ T cells sorted from blood, obtained in a trial of the OX40 agonist ivuxolimab. Source of these receptors: an adult with an advanced solid tumor such as melanoma, head and neck, liver or kidney cancer.

This clone was found a few times. V gene TRBV5-4 combines with J gene TRBJ2-2; D remains unclear. Germline CDR1 and CDR2: SGHNT and YYREEE (reference sequence). This CDR3 comprises 12 residues. V lost 2 bases to trimming and J lost 11 bases, with 10 bases between them. The chain's CDR3 is CASSFQERELFF. The CDR3 DNA sequence: TGTGCCAGCAGCTTCCAAGAGCGTGAGCTGTTTTTT.

J is TRBJ2-5 and V is TRBV28, with 9 positions matching TRBD2. Germline V gene lookup returns CDR1 MDHEN and CDR2 SYDVKM. V dropped 8 bases and J dropped 1; count of bases not matched to a gene: 14. The CDR3 loop spans 17 amino acids. The DNA for the CDR3 is TGTGCCAGCCGAGGCGGGTCAGCGGGAGGTCTCCAAGAGACCCAGTACTTC. It is translated as CASRGGSAGGLQETQYF.

The V call is TRBV2, the J call TRBJ1-1, with D perhaps matching TRBD1 (6 bases). V gave up 3 bases and J gave up 1 base, with 9 bases separating them. Germline assignment: CDR1 SNHLY and CDR2 FYNNEI. There are 14 residues in the CDR3. The chain's CDR3 is CASSDQGRNTEAFF. Written as DNA, the CDR3 is TGTGCCAGCAGTGATCAGGGGAGGAACACTGAAGCTTTCTTT.

This chain uses TRBV6-5 with TRBJ1-1; TRBD1 matches 7 bases. CDR1 and CDR2 from the germline V gene are MNHEY and SVGAGI. V was clipped by 6 bases and J by 6 bases; unmatched bases: 7. This CDR3 comprises 13 residues. The CDR3 protein is CASSYGGQSEAFF. The CDR3 coding sequence is TGTGCCAGCAGCTACGGGGGACAGTCTGAAGCTTTCTTT.

This clone was counted only a few times. The rearrangement joins TRBV7-2 to TRBJ2-1; 14 bases fit TRBD2. Germline V lookup: CDR1 SGHTA, CDR2 FQGNSA. This CDR3 region has 16 residues. The ends lost 5 bases at V and 4 bases at J; junction bases unmatched: 4. The CDR3 region has the DNA TGTGCCAGCAGCCGACTAGCGGGGGGGCATTACAATGAGCAGTTCTTC. Amino acids: CASSRLAGGHYNEQFF.

This chain joins TRBV6-5 and TRBJ2-7; 8 positions match TRBD2. The germline CDR1 and CDR2 sequences are MNHEY and SVGAGI. The junction had 8 bases not matched to a gene; V was cut back by 4 bases and J by 6 bases. The CDR3 consists of 14 residues. Here the CDR3 reads CASSLTGGFSEQYF. In DNA, the CDR3 is TGTGCCAGCAGTTTGACGGGGGGGTTCAGCGAGCAGTACTTC.

The genes are TRBV5-1 and TRBJ1-1, with D possibly matching TRBD1 (5 bases). Germline V gene sequence: CDR1 SGHRS, CDR2 YFSETQ. The CDR3 sequence is 15 residues long. V lost 0 bases and J 6 bases, leaving 15 bases between the germline ends. CDR3 in amino acids: CASSLAPTGPSEAFF. The CDR3 DNA sequence: TGCGCCAGCAGCTTGGCCCCAACAGGTCCGTCTGAAGCTTTCTTT. The whole variable domain, filled in from reference TRBV5-1 and TRBJ1-1, reads KAGVTQTPRYLIKTRGQQVTLSCSPISGHRSVSWYQQTPGQGLQFLFEYFSETQRNKGNFPGRFSGRQFSNSRSEMNVSTLELGDSALYLCASSLAPTGPSEAFFGQGTRLTVV.